The entry below describes one TCR beta chain. These data originate in a study of glioma-infiltrating T cells. The iRepertoire nested amplicon-rescue multiplex PCR amplified TCR alpha and beta CDR3s from RNA. TCRdb passed the multiplex PCR reads through MiXCR, listing each CDR3 protein once. The repertoire has under 150,000 distinct CDR3 sequences, roughly two fifths of them found once; the top ten carry around a fifth. V was clipped by 4 bases and J by 11 bases; unmatched bases: 8. This CDR3 is 14 amino acids long. Germline V gives CDR1 MGHRA, CDR2 YSYEKL. The sequencing input was glioma tissue, nonneoplastic brain tissue, or PBMCs (not recorded which). The V gene is TRBV4-1, the J gene TRBJ2-1, with 10 bases matching TRBD2. The sequence was obtained from a human donor with low-grade glioma or glioblastoma, undergoing nonglioma brain surgery, or in good health (not recorded which). The CDR3 sequence: CASSPQLAGNQQFF. In DNA, the CDR3 is TGCGCCAGCAGCCCCCAACTAGCGGGGAATCAGCAGTTCTTC.